This T cell receptor beta chain was identified during a study of cytomegalovirus exposure and HLA in healthy donors. The assay was immunoSEQ multiplex PCR, and TCRdb's table has in-frame clones only and misses some. The sample consists of roughly 120,000 clones, around nine tenths of them appearing once. The donors belonged to the roughly 130-subject validation cohort, separate from the 666-subject first cohort. This TCR was recovered from a woman younger than 30 in good health and CMV-seropositive. Sequencing was performed on PBMCs.

The CDR3 sequence is CASSLGGRLAGELFF. The DNA of the CDR3 is TGTGCCAGCAGCTTGGGGGGGAGGTTGGCCGGGGAGCTGTTTTTT. The rearrangement uses TRBV5-6 and TRBJ2-2; possibly TRBD2 for D (6 bases). Germline assignment: CDR1 SGHDT and CDR2 YYEEEE. V was cut by 0 bases and J by 6 bases, with 12 bases left in between. The CDR3 consists of 15 residues.